This record looks at one T cell receptor beta chain sequence and its context. The sample belongs to a study of T cell changes during pregnancy in multiple sclerosis. The germline CDR1 and CDR2 sequences are SGHDT and YYEEEE. CDR3 length equals 14 residues. Trimming pared 6 bases from V and 3 bases from J, leaving 16 bases between. Assay: immunoSEQ multiplex PCR; the TCRdb copy retains only in-frame clones and omits some. This sample has about 57,000 clones; just over 90% occur once, and the top ten carry under 2%. The TCR sequence derives from a female donor with multiple sclerosis, enrolled in a pregnancy study. This specimen consisted of peripheral blood, obtained after pregnancy. The chain is built from TRBV5-6 and TRBJ2-7, with D maybe TRBD1 (5 bases). CDR3 nucleotides: TGTGCCAGCACCTATCAGGACACTCGCTACGAGCAGTACTTC. Translating gives CASTYQDTRYEQYF.